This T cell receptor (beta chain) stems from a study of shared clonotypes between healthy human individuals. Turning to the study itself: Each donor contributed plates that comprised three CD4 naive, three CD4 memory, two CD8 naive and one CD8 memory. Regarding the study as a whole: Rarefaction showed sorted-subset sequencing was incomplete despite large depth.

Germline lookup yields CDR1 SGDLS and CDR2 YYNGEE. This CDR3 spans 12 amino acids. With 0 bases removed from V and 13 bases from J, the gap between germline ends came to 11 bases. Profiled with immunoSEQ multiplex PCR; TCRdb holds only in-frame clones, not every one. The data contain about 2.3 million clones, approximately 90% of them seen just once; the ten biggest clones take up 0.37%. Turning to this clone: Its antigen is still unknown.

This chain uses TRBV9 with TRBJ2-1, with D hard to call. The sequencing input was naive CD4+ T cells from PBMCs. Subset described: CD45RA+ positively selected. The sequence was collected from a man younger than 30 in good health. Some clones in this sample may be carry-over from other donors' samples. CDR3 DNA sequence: TGTGCCAGCAGCGTAGAAGTTGGGCCCCAGTTCTTC. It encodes CASSVEVGPQFF.